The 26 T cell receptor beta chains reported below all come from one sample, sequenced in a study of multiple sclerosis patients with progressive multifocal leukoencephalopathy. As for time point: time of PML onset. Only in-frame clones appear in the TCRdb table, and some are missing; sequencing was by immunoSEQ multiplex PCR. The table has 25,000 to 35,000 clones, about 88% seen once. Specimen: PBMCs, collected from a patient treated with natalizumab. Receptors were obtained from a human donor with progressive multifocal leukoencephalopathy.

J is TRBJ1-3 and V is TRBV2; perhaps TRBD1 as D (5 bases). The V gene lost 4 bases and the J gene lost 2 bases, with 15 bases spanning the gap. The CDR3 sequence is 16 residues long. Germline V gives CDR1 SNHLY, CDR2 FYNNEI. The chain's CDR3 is CASSAKIRDPGNTIYF. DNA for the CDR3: TGTGCCAGCAGTGCTAAGATCAGGGACCCTGGAAACACCATATATTTT.

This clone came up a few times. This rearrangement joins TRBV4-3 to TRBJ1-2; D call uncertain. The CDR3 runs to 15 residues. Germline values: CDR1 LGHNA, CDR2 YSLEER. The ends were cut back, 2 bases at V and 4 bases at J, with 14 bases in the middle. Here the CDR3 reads CASSQQFQSFYGYTF. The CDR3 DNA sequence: TGCGCCAGCAGCCAACAGTTCCAGTCTTTCTATGGCTACACCTTC.

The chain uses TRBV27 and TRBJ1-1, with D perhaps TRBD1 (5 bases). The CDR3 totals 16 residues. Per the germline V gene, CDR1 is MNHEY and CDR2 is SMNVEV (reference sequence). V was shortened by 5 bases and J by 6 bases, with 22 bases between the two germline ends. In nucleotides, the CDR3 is TGTGCCAGCAGTCCAAGCGGGGGAGGGTCAAGCGCTGAAGCTTTCTTT. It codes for CASSPSGGGSSAEAFF.

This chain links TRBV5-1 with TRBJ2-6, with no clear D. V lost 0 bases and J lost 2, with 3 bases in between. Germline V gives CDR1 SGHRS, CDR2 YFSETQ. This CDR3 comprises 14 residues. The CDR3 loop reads CASSLDPGANVLTF. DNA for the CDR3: TGCGCCAGCAGCTTGGATCCTGGGGCCAACGTCCTGACTTTC.

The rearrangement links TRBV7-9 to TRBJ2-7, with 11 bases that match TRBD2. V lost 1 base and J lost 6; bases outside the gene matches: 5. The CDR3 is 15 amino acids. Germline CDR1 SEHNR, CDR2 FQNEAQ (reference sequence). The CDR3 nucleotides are TGTGCCAGCAGCTTAGTTAGCGGGAGGGCCCTCGAGCAGTACTTC. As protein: CASSLVSGRALEQYF. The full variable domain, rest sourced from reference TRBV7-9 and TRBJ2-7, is DTGVSQNPRHKITKRGQNVTFRCDPISEHNRLYWYRQTLGQGPEFLTYFQNEAQLEKSRLLSDRFSAERPKGSFSTLEIQRTEQGDSAMYLCASSLVSGRALEQYFGPGTRLTVT.

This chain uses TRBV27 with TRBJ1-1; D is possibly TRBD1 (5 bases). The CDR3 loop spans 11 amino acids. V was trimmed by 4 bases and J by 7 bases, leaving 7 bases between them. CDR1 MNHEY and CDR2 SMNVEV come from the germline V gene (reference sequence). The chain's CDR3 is CASSSGLEAFF. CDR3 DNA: TGTGCCAGCAGTTCAGGGCTTGAAGCTTTCTTT.

The CDR3 sequence is CAISDQPGLDLAGELFF. DNA of the CDR3: TGTGCCATCAGTGACCAACCGGGACTAGATCTTGCCGGGGAGCTGTTTTTT. The V call is TRBV10-3, the J call TRBJ2-2; 8 nucleotides agree with TRBD2. CDR1 is ENHRY and CDR2 is SYGVKD in the germline V gene. Germline trimming cut 3 bases from V and 6 bases from J; bases unmatched to any gene: 12. The CDR3 covers 17 residues.

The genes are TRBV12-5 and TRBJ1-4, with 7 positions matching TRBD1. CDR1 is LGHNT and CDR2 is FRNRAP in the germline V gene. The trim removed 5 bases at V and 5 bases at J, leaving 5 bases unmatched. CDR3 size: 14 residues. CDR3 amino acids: CASGLGQENEKLFF. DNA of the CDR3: TGTGCTAGTGGTCTCGGACAGGAGAATGAAAAACTGTTTTTT.

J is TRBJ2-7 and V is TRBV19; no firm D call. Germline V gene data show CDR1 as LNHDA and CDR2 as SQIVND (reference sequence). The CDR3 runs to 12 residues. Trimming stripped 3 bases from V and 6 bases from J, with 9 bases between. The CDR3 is CASSIAGSEQYF. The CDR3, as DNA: TGTGCCAGTAGTATTGCAGGTTCCGAGCAGTACTTC.

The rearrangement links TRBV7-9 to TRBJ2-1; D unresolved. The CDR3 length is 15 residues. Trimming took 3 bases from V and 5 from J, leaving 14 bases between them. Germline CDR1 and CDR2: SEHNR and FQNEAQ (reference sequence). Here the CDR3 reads CASSLAGSFHNEQFF. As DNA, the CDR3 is TGTGCCAGCAGCTTGGCAGGAAGTTTCCACAATGAGCAGTTCTTC.

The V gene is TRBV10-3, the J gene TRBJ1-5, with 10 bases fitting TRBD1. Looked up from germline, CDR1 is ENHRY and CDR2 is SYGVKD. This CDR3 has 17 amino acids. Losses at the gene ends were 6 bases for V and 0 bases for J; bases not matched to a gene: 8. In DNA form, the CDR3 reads TGTGCCATCAGCCCGGGACAGGGGCGGTTTAGCAATCAGCCCCAGCATTTT. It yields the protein CAISPGQGRFSNQPQHF.

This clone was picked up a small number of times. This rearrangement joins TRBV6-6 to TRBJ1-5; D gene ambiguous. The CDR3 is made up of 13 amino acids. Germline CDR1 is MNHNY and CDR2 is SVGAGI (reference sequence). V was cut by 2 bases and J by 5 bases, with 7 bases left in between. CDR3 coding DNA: TGTGCCAGCAGTTACGGCAGGTATCAGCCCCAGCATTTT. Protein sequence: CASSYGRYQPQHF.

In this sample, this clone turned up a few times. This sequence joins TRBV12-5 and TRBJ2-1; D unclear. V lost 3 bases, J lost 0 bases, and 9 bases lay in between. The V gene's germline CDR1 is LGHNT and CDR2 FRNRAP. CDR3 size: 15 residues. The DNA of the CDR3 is TGTGCTAGTGGTTTTGGGATCAGCTCCTACAATGAGCAGTTCTTC. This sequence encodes CASGFGISSYNEQFF.

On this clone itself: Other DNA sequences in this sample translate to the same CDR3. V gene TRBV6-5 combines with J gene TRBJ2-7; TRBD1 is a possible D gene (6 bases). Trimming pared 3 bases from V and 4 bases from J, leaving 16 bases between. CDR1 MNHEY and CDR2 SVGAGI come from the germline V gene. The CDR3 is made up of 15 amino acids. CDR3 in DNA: TGTGCCAGCAGTTATGGTCGTGGGGGCGTATACGAGCAGTACTTC. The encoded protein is CASSYGRGGVYEQYF.

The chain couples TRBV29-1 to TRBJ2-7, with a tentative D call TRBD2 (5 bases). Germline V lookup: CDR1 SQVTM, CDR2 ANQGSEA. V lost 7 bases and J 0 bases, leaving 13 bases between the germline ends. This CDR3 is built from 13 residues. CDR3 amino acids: CSASRGVSYEQYF. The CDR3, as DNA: TGCAGCGCCTCCCGGGGAGTCTCCTACGAGCAGTACTTC.

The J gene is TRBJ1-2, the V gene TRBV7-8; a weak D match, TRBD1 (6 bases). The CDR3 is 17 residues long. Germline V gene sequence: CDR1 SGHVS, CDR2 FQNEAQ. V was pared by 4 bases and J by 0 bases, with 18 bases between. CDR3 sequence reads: CASSSSGGLTTNYGYTF. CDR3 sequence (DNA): TGTGCCAGCAGCTCGTCCGGGGGGCTAACAACTAACTATGGCTACACCTTC.

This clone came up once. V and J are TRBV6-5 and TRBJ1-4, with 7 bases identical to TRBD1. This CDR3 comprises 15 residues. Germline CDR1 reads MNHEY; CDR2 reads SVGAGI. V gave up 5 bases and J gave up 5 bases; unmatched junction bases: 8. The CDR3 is CASSLTGAQNEKLFF. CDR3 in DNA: TGTGCCAGCAGTCTAACAGGGGCTCAGAATGAAAAACTGTTTTTT.

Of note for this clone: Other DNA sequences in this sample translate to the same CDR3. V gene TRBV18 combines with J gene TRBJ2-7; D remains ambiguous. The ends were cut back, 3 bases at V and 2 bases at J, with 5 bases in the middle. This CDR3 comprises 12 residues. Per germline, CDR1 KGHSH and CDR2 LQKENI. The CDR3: CASSPTTYEQYF. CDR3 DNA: TGTGCCAGCTCACCGACAACCTACGAGCAGTACTTC.

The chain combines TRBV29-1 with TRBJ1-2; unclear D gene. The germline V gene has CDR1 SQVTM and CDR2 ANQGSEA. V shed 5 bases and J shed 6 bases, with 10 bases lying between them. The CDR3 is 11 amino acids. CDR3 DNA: TGCAGCGTTTCGGGGTTGAATGGCTACACCTTC. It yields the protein CSVSGLNGYTF.

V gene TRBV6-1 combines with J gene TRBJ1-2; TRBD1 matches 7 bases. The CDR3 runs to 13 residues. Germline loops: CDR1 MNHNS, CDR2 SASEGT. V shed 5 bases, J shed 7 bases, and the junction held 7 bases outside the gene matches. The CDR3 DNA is TGTGCCAGCAGTCTACAGGGGTTCGCTGGCTACACCTTC. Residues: CASSLQGFAGYTF.

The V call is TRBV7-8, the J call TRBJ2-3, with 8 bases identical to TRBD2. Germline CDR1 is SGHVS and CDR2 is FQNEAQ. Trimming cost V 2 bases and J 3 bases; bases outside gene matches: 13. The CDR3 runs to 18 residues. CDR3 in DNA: TGTGCCAGCAGCTTACGCCTTGGTCTAGCGGGCCAGACAGATACGCAGTATTTT. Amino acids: CASSLRLGLAGQTDTQYF.

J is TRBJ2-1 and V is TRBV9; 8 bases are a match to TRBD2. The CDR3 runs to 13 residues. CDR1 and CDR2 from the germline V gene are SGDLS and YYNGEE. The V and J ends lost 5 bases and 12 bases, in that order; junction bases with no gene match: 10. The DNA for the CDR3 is TGTGCCAGCAGAACGGGAGGGTTTGGTGGGCAGTTCTTC. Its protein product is CASRTGGFGGQFF. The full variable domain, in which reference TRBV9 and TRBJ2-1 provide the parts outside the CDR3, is DSGVTQTPKHLITATGQRVTLRCSPRSGDLSVYWYQQSLDQGLQFLIQYYNGEERAKGNILERFSAQQFPDLHSELNLSSLELGDSALYFCASRTGGFGGQFFGPGTRLTVL.

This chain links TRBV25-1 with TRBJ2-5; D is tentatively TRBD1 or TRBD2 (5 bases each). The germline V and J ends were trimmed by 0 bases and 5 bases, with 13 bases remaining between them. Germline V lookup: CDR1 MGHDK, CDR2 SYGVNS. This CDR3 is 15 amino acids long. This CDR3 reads CASSEYNGAGETQYF. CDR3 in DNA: TGTGCCAGCAGTGAATATAACGGGGCCGGGGAGACCCAGTACTTC.

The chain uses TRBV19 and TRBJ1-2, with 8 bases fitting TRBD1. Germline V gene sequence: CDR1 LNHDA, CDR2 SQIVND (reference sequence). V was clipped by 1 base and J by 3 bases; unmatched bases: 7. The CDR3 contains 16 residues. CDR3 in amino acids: CASSIGGGQGHYGYTF. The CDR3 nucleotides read TGTGCCAGTAGTATAGGAGGAGGACAGGGCCACTATGGCTACACCTTC.

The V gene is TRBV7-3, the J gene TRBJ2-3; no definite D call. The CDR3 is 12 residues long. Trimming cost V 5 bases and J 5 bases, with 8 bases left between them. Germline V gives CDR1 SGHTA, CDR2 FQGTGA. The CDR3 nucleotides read TGTGCCAGCAGCCCGACGGGAGATACGCAGTATTTT. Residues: CASSPTGDTQYF.

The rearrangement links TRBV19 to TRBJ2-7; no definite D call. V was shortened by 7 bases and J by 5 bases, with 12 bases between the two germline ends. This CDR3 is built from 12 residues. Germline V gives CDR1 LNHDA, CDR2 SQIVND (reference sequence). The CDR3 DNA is TGTGCCAGTACCTCTGCCTACAACGAGCAGTACTTC. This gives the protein CASTSAYNEQYF.